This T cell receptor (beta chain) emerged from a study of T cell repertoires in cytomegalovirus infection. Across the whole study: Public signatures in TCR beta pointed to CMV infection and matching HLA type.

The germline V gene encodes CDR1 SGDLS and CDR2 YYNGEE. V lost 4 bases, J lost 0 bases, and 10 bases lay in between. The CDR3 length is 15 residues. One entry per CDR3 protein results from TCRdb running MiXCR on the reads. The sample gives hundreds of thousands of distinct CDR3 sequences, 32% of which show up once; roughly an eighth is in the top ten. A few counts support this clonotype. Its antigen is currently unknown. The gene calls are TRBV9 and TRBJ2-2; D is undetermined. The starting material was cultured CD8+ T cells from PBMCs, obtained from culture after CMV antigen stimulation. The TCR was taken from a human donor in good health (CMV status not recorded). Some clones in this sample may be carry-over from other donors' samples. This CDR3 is CASSPLTSNTGELFF. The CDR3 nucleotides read TGTGCCAGCAGCCCCTTAACTTCGAACACCGGGGAGCTGTTTTTT.